This paragraph covers one T cell receptor beta chain sequence. Authors' analysis steps: Reference gene primer amplification gave estimated nucleated cell counts. This table comes from immunoSEQ multiplex PCR, and its TCRdb copy is limited to in-frame clones, with some not included. The V and J calls and clone size come from that table; D and trimming were worked out from the DNA. The table records around 170,000 clones, 83% of them present only once. This sample was taken from a study of blood T cell repertoires in COVID-19. Study-wide background: Collection of acute and convalescent COVID-19 samples took place in the United States, Italy and Spain. PBMCs, B-cell-depleted T cells, or T cells provided the cDNA or gDNA that made up the material.

The length of the CDR3 is 14 residues. The germline V and J ends were trimmed by 1 base and 2 bases, with 9 bases remaining between them. Germline V gene lookup returns CDR1 MNHNS and CDR2 SASEGT. The J gene is TRBJ2-7, the V gene TRBV6-1; D ambiguous. Sequences were obtained from peripheral blood. This TCR derives from a human donor in a cohort sampled during active COVID-19. The CDR3 loop is CASSEVEVTYEQYF. In DNA form, the CDR3 reads TGTGCCAGCAGTGAAGTCGAGGTCACCTACGAGCAGTACTTC.